This T cell receptor (beta chain) was profiled in a study of T cells after yellow fever vaccination. 5'RACE template switching generated TCR cDNA, adding a universal primer site and UMIs. MiXCR was run by TCRdb on the 5' RACE reads, yielding one entry per CDR3 protein. The sample lists under 600,000 distinct CDR3 sequences; 21% were seen once. V lost 3 bases and J lost 3, with 9 bases in between. CDR1 DFQATT and CDR2 SNEGSKA come from the germline V gene (reference sequence). CDR3 size: 13 residues. Study-level results: Boosting was followed by the reappearance of most primary-vaccination clones (just under 97% CD4, about 90% CD8).

To note about this clonotype: Its target is unknown.

The TCR comes from a man between 18 and 29 years old who received the YFV17D yellow fever vaccine. V is TRBV20-1 and J is TRBJ2-4; D is unresolved. This sample comprised PBMCs, obtained around 3 weeks after the first yellow fever vaccination. CDR3 protein: CSASVADKNIQYF. The CDR3 DNA reads TGCAGTGCTAGTGTGGCAGACAAAAACATTCAGTACTTC.